This T cell receptor beta chain was obtained from a study of CD8 T cells in Susac syndrome (dated 2019 in TCRdb). About the investigation overall: The study used repertoire sequencing to test whether antigen drove CD8+ T cell activation and differentiation in Susac syndrome. Clonality of the CD8+ T cell repertoire was compared between about a dozen healthy donors, roughly 14 Susac syndrome patients and roughly 15 multiple sclerosis patients.

Points the paper makes about the study in general: The number of individuals in the TCR sequencing and HLA analysis was recognized as being relatively small.

RNA was extracted using the RNeasy kit, and roughly 0.5 to 1 ug of the RNA was reverse transcribed with random hexamers. The immunoSEQ multiplex PCR assay, which covers 54 Vbeta and 13 Jbeta segments, was used to amplify TCR beta CDR3 regions. PCR amplification bias was corrected by using a synthetic template baseline for primer optimization and computational correction. In the authors' own workflow: Reads were annotated to V, D and J genes per IMGT and analyzed with immunoSEQ Analyzer, keeping only productive sequences. Clonality was calculated as one minus the Shannon entropy normalized by log2 of the number of productive unique sequences. Public and private clones were assessed among the 100 most prevalent clones of each patient and control. Susac-specific clones were defined as absent from healthy and MS cohorts, some 1,000 published viral clones and other ImmuneACCESS disease sequences. The public reads were reprocessed in TCRdb via fastp at Q25 and MiXCR, keeping in-frame beta chains. CDR3 protein duplicates are merged, each entry listing the most common genes and DNA. These V and J calls rely on TCRdb rather than the paper's analysis. This sample is represented by about 400,000 distinct CDR3 sequences; about 85% of them were singletons. The ten largest clones add up to about 0.12% of the sample.

In the germline V gene, CDR1 corresponds to SGHRS and CDR2 to YFSETQ. The CDR3 measures 19 amino acids from cysteine to phenylalanine. The entry retains the CDR3 DNA only, 57 bases that are in frame from base 1. The V and J ends are trimmed by 4 bases and 2 bases, leaving 22 bases between them. As to this clonotype: Its antigen remains undetermined. Per-base qualities were not stored, and no clone one base away is much larger.

Peripheral blood CD8+ and CD4+ T cells from healthy donors, Susac syndrome patients and multiple sclerosis patients were profiled by high-throughput TCR beta sequencing. The multiple sclerosis controls were treatment-naive patients whose relapsing-remitting disease, either stable or active, fulfilled the revised McDonald criteria. Bulk CD8+ and CD4+ T cells were purified by magnetic negative isolation, while CD8+ TEMRA cells were enriched using FACS. Blood was drawn into EDTA tubes, processed within 24 hours, and PBMCs were isolated by density gradient centrifugation. PBMCs intended for TCR sequencing were cryopreserved in liquid nitrogen and thawed later in a water bath at 37 degrees C. Purity of sorted or isolated CD4+, CD8+ and CD8+ TEMRA cells was at least 90%.

Recombination linked TRBV5-1 to TRBJ2-6; TRBD1 is a weak D gene call, 6 bases matching. This clonotype was sampled from a human donor with multiple sclerosis. The sequencing sample was made of CD8+ T cells from PBMCs. The DNA is as follows: TGCGCCAGCAGCGTTCCGGGACACCTATCCTCCACTGGGGCCAACGTCCTGACTTTC. Its translation reads: CASSVPGHLSSTGANVLTF.